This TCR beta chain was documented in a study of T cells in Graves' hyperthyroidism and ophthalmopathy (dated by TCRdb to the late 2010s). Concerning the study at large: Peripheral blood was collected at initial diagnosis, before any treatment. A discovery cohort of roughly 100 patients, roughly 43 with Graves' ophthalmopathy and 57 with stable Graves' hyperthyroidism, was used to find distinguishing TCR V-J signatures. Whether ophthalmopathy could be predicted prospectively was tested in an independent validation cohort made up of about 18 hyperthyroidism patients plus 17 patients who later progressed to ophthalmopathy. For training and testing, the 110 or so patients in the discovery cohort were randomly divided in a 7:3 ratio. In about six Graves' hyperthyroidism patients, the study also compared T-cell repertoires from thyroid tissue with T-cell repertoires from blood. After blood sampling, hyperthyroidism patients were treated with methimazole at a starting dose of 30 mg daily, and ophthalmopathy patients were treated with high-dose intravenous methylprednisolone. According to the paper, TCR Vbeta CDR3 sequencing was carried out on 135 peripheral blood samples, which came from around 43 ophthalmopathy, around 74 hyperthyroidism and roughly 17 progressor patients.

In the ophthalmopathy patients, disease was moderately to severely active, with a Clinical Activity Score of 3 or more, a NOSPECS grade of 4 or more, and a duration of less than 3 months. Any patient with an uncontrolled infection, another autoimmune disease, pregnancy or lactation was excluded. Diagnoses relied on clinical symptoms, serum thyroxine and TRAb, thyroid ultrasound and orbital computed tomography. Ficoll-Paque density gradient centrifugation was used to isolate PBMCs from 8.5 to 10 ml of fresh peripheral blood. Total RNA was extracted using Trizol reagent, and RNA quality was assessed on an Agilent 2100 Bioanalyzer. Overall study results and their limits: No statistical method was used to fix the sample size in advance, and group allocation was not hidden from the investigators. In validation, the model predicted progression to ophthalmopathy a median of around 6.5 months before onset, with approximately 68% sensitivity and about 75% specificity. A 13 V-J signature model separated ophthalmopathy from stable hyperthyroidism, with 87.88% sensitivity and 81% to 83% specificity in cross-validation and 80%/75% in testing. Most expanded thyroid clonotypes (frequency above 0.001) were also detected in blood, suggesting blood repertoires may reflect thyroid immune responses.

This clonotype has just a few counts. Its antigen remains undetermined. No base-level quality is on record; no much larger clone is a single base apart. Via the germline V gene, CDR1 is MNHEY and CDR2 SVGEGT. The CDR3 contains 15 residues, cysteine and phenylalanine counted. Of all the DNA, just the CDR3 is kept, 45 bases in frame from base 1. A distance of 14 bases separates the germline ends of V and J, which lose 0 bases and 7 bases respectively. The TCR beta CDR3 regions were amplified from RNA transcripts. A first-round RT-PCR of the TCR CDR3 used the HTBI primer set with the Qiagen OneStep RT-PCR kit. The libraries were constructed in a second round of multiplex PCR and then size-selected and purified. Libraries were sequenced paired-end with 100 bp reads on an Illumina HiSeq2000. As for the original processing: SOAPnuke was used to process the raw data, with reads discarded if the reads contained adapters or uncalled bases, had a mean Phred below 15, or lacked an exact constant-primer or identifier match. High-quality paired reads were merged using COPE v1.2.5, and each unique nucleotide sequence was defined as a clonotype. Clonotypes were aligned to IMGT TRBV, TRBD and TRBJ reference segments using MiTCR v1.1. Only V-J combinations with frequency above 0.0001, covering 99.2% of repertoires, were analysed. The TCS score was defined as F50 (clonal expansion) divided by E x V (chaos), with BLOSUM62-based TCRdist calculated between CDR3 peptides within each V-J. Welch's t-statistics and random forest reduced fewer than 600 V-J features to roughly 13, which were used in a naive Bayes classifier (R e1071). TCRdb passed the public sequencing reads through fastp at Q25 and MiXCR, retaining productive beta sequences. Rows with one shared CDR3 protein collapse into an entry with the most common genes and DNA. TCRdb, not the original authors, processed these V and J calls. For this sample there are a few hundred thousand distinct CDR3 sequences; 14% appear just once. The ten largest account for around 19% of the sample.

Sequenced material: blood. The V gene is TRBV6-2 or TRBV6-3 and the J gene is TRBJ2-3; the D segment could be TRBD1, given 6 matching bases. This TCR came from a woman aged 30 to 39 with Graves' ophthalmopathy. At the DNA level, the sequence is TGTGCCAGCAGTTACTCGAACAGGGACGGAAATACGCAGTATTTT. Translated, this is CASSYSNRDGNTQYF.